One and the same sample provided the 21 T cell receptor beta chains below, sequenced in a study of T-cell reconstitution after alpha-beta-depleted transplantation in children. A TCRbeta library incorporating unique molecular identifiers was prepared. One entry per CDR3 protein results from TCRdb running MiXCR on the PCR reads. This table has 200,000 to 250,000 distinct CDR3 sequences, 20% to 30% appearing once. Sequences were derived from PBMCs, mostly from graft donor cells, sampled 360 days after TCRalphabeta/CD19-depleted stem cell transplant. These receptors were collected from a female patient aged 2 to 10 who had a stem cell transplant for congenital amegakaryocytic thrombocytopenia, so the T cells may come from the graft donor.

The chain is built from TRBV11-2 and TRBJ2-3; TRBD2 aligns across 11 bases. With 3 bases clipped from V and 5 bases from J, the junction kept 16 bases outside the gene matches. Germline V gene sequence: CDR1 SGHAT, CDR2 FQNNGV. This CDR3 has 19 amino acids. DNA for the CDR3: TGTGCCAGCAGCTTTTTCATGTTCAAAACTAGCGGGGGCTTAGATACGCAGTATTTT. This codes for CASSFFMFKTSGGLDTQYF.

The rearrangement uses TRBV4-2 and TRBJ2-1, with 10 bases aligning to TRBD2. V shed 0 bases, J shed 8 bases, and the junction held 7 bases outside the gene matches. Germline V lookup: CDR1 LGHNA, CDR2 YNFKEQ. CDR3 length equals 16 residues. The CDR3 DNA sequence: TGTGCCAGCAGCCAAGAAGGTCTAGCGGGAGCTTATGAGCAGTTCTTC. As protein: CASSQEGLAGAYEQFF.

This clonotype has just a few counts. This sequence joins TRBV4-3 and TRBJ1-4, with TRBD1 matching over 7 bases. CDR3 length: 13 residues. Germline CDR1 reads LGHNA; CDR2 reads YSLEER. Trimming cost V 4 bases and J 6 bases; bases outside gene matches: 2. The CDR3 here is CASSLGQDEKLFF. As DNA, the CDR3 is TGCGCCAGCAGCCTCGGACAGGATGAAAAACTGTTTTTT.

The J gene is TRBJ2-2, the V gene TRBV6-5; TRBD2 might be the D (5 bases). The V end was cut by 1 base, the J end by 0 bases, with 12 bases between. There are 17 residues in the CDR3. CDR1 and CDR2 (germline): MNHEY, SVGAGI. This chain's CDR3 is CASSYFPAGTNTGELFF. The DNA of the CDR3 is TGTGCCAGCAGTTACTTCCCGGCGGGCACGAACACCGGGGAGCTGTTTTTT.

The chain links TRBV20-1 to TRBJ2-7, with D possibly being TRBD1 (7 bases). The V and J ends lost 0 bases and 2 bases respectively, with 20 bases between them. The germline CDR1 and CDR2 sequences are DFQATT and SNEGSKA (reference sequence). The CDR3 totals 17 residues. CDR3 amino acids: CSARDPGGRQVTYEQYF. The CDR3 DNA is TGCAGTGCTAGAGATCCAGGGGGGCGACAGGTTACCTACGAGCAGTACTTC.

This clonotype was detected ten times or more. This sequence joins TRBV24-1 and TRBJ2-2; D not certain. V dropped 7 bases and J dropped 3 bases, with 11 bases sitting between them. Germline lookup yields CDR1 KGHDR and CDR2 SFDVKD. This CDR3 is built from 14 residues. Here the CDR3 reads CATSTTDDTGELFF. The CDR3 DNA reads TGTGCCACCAGCACTACTGATGACACCGGGGAGCTGTTTTTT.

Only a few counts were recorded for this clonotype. The V gene is TRBV6-1, the J gene TRBJ1-1; D not resolved. The V gene lost 6 bases and the J gene lost 0 bases, with 8 bases spanning the gap. Germline V gives CDR1 MNHNS, CDR2 SASEGT. The CDR3 loop spans 13 amino acids. For the CDR3, the DNA is TGTGCCAGCAGACAGTTTTTGAACACTGAAGCTTTCTTT. This codes for CASRQFLNTEAFF.

In regard to this clonotype: The junction and the germline gene differ at one end; a read error may be behind it. V usage is TRBV12-3 or TRBV12-4 and J usage is TRBJ2-1, with 11 nucleotides matching TRBD1. The CDR3 runs to 14 residues. The chain's CDR3 is CASRRTGGFYERFF. In DNA, the CDR3 is TGTGCCAGCAGAAGGACAGGGGGCTTCTATGAGCGGTTCTTC.

This clonotype was observed a handful of times. V and J are TRBV10-1 and TRBJ2-3, with a weak D call TRBD2 (5 bases). This CDR3 spans 13 amino acids. Germline V gene sequence: CDR1 WNHNN, CDR2 SYGVQD (reference sequence). Trimming left V 2 bases short and J 5 bases short, with 8 bases between. The CDR3 bases are TGCGCCAGCAGTGAGACGGGGAGAGATACGCAGTATTTT. Its translation: CASSETGRDTQYF.

This clonotype showed up many times. The chain has TRBV12-3 or TRBV12-4 and TRBJ1-5, with 10 nucleotides matching TRBD1. V shed 0 bases and J 4 bases; nucleotides not matched to a gene: 3. The CDR3 consists of 16 residues. The CDR3 DNA is TGTGCCAGCAGTTTAGCCCGGGACAGGGGAAATCAGCCCCAGCATTTT. Translated: CASSLARDRGNQPQHF.

The rearrangement uses TRBV28 and TRBJ2-1; 9 bases match TRBD2. This CDR3 has 15 amino acids. Germline-derived CDR1 and CDR2 are MDHEN and SYDVKM. V dropped 2 bases and J dropped 7; count of bases not matched to a gene: 6. For the CDR3, the DNA is TGTGCCAGCAGTTTAATTCGGCGGGGGGGAAATGAGCAGTTCTTC. This sequence encodes CASSLIRRGGNEQFF.

This clonotype has just a few counts. This chain uses TRBV5-1 with TRBJ2-7; tentative D call: TRBD1 (6 bases). V lost 2 bases, J lost 1 base, and 13 bases lay in between. The CDR3 totals 15 residues. Germline loops: CDR1 SGHRS, CDR2 YFSETQ. The CDR3: CASSFGAGASYEQYF. In DNA form, the CDR3 reads TGCGCCAGCAGCTTCGGGGCAGGGGCATCCTACGAGCAGTACTTC.

This chain links TRBV6-5 with TRBJ1-2; D gene ambiguous. The germline gives CDR1 MNHEY, CDR2 SVGAGI. This CDR3 region has 14 residues. The V end lost 4 bases, the J end lost 8 bases, and 17 bases lay between the germline ends. The CDR3, as DNA: TGTGCCAGCAGTTTCTTGGCGGGGAGTTTCGGCTACACCTTC. Its protein is CASSFLAGSFGYTF.

This clonotype was picked up a small number of times. The chain links TRBV7-2 to TRBJ2-1, with D perhaps matching TRBD1 or TRBD2 (5 bases each). V lost 1 base and J lost 9, with 13 bases in between. CDR3 length: 14 residues. Looked up from germline, CDR1 is SGHTA and CDR2 is FQGNSA. The CDR3 region is CASSLGGKVSEQFF. CDR3 DNA: TGTGCCAGCAGCTTAGGGGGGAAGGTCTCTGAGCAGTTCTTC.

This clonotype was seen many times. As DNA, the CDR3 is TGCGCCAGCAGCCAAGCGCAGGGCAGCACAGATACGCAGTATTTT. As protein: CASSQAQGSTDTQYF. This sequence joins TRBV4-1 and TRBJ2-3; possibly TRBD1 for D (5 bases). Germline V gives CDR1 MGHRA, CDR2 YSYEKL. V was shortened by 1 base and J by 0 bases, with 8 bases between the two germline ends. The CDR3 covers 15 residues.

In its sample, this clonotype was seen a few times. J is TRBJ1-2 and V is TRBV20-1; D gene ambiguous. CDR3 size: 10 residues. Germline assignment: CDR1 DFQATT and CDR2 SNEGSKA (reference sequence). V gave up 6 bases and J gave up 4 bases, with 6 bases separating them. CDR3: CSADPYGYTF. The DNA of the CDR3 is TGCAGTGCGGACCCCTATGGCTACACCTTC.

The chain is built from TRBV7-9 and TRBJ1-3, with no clear D. CDR3 length: 16 residues. Trimming took 0 bases from V and 0 from J, leaving 9 bases between them. Germline CDR1 SEHNR, CDR2 FQNEAQ (reference sequence). CDR3 DNA sequence: TGTGCCAGCAGCTTAGCACCGGGAGGCTCTGGAAACACCATATATTTT. It specifies CASSLAPGGSGNTIYF.

The V gene is TRBV3-1, the J gene TRBJ2-1, with 7 bases lining up with TRBD1. This CDR3 region has 16 residues. J gave up 7 bases and V 6 bases, and 15 bases lay outside the gene matches. CDR1 LGHDT and CDR2 YNNKEL come from the germline V gene (reference sequence). The CDR3 nucleotides read TGTGCCAGCAGTAAAGGGGGCATATTCGGGTGGAATGAGCAGTTCTTC. Encoded protein: CASSKGGIFGWNEQFF.

This clonotype was seen a few times. The rearrangement links TRBV7-3 to TRBJ2-2; a weak D match, TRBD2 (5 bases). V dropped 5 bases and J dropped 0 bases, with 10 bases sitting between them. This CDR3 is built from 15 residues. Germline V gene sequence: CDR1 SGHTA, CDR2 FQGTGA. The CDR3 bases are TGTGCCAGCAGCCTCGATAGCGCGAACACCGGGGAGCTGTTTTTT. Protein product: CASSLDSANTGELFF.

In regard to this clonotype: Just one base apart from a much larger clone, this may be a read error. This chain uses TRBV29-1 with TRBJ2-3; no clear D. This CDR3 region has 10 residues. Germline V gene data show CDR1 as SQVTM and CDR2 as ANQGSEA. The chain's CDR3 is CGARSDTQYF. The CDR3 DNA follows: TGCGGCGCCAGGTCCGATACGCAGTATTTT.

The genes are TRBV29-1 and TRBJ2-5; TRBD1 is a possible D gene (6 bases). The CDR3 has 13 residues. CDR1 and CDR2 from the germline V gene are SQVTM and ANQGSEA. The V and J ends lost 4 bases and 0 bases respectively, with 9 bases between them. DNA for the CDR3: TGCAGCGTTGGGGGGCCGAACCAAGAGACCCAGTACTTC. Its protein is CSVGGPNQETQYF. Filled out from reference TRBV29-1 and TRBJ2-5, the complete variable domain reads SAVISQKPSRDICQRGTSLTIQCQVDSQVTMMFWYRQQPGQSLTLIATANQGSEATYESGFVIDKFPISRPNLTFSTLTVSNMSPEDSSIYLCSVGGPNQETQYFGPGTRLLVL.